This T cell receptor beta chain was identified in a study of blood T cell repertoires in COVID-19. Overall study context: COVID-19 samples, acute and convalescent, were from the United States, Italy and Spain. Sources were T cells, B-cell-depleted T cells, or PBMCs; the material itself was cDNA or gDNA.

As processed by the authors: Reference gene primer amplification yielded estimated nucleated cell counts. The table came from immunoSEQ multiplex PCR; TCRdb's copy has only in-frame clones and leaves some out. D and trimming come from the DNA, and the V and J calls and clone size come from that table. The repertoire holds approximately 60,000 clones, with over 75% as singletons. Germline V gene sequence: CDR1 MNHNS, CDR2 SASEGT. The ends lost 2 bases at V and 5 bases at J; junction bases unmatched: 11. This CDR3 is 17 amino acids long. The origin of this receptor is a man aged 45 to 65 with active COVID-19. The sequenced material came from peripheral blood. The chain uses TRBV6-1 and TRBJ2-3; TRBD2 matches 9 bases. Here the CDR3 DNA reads TGTGCCAGCAGTGAACTGACTCTAGCGGGGAGGGTAGATACGCAGTATTTT. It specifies CASSELTLAGRVDTQYF.